This T cell receptor (beta chain) was recorded in a study of blood T cells in healthy people across ages. Findings and limits, study-wide: More naive CD4+ cells and higher diversity were found in long-lived than in aged donors.

In each sample, at least 7 million PBMCs were isolated. About this clonotype itself: The target antigen is unknown.

Sample-barcoded 5' priming and a J-beta primer mix drove a second PCR of about 6 to 12 cycles. A single record per CDR3 protein comes from TCRdb applying MiXCR to the 5' RACE reads. The sample lists approximately 400,000 distinct CDR3 sequences; roughly half were seen once. This receptor was identified in a man aged 55-75 years in good health. The sample comprised blood.

Here the CDR3 DNA reads TGTGCCGCTAGAGCAACCCCATCACGAGGGTCGAGGAAGAACACTGAAGCTTTCTTT. This codes for CAARATPSRGSRKNTEAFF. The genes are TRBV10-3 and TRBJ1-1; no firm D call. Germline assignment: CDR1 ENHRY and CDR2 SYGVKD. Trimming took 11 bases from V and 1 from J, leaving 32 bases between them. The CDR3 has 19 residues.